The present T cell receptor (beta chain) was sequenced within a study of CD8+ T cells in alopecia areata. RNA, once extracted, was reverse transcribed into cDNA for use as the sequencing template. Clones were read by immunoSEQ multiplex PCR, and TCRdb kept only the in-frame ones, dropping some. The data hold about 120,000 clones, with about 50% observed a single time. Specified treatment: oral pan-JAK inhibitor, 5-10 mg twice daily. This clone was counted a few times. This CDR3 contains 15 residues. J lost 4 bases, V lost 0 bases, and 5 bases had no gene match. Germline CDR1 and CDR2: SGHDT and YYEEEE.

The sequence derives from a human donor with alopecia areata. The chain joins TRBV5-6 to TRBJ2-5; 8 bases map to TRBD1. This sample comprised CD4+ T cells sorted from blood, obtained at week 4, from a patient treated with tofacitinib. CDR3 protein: CASSLDGRGRETQYF. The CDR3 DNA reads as TGTGCCAGCAGCTTGGATGGCAGGGGGCGAGAGACCCAGTACTTC.